This TCR beta chain was recovered during a study of T cell repertoires in cytomegalovirus infection. Study background: CMV epitopes that were recently identified and HLA-C-restricted were used alongside well-studied HLA-B-restricted ones. Shared public TCR beta signatures pointed to both CMV infection and a matching HLA type.

The germline V gene encodes CDR1 SGHTA and CDR2 FQGNSA. Trimming pared 5 bases from V and 0 bases from J, leaving 10 bases between. The CDR3 spans 14 residues. TCRdb passed the reads through MiXCR, listing each CDR3 protein once. The sample contains hundreds of thousands of distinct CDR3 sequences, roughly 46% of which appear only once. General study points: Frequencies of public TCR beta families were cumulated, and this identified carriers of CMV plus the relevant HLA. HLA-C-restricted CMV clonotypes gave the most frequent clonotype in two of eight donors.

With respect to this clonotype: Its antigen is still unknown.

The J gene is TRBJ2-5, the V gene TRBV7-2; D is ambiguous. Sequenced material: cultured PBMCs, taken from culture after CMV antigen stimulation. The TCR was taken from a human donor in good health (CMV status not recorded). Some clones in this sample may be carry-over from other donors' samples. The CDR3 spells CASSPVGDQETQYF. The CDR3 bases are TGTGCCAGCAGCCCGGTTGGGGACCAAGAGACCCAGTACTTC.